Below are 19 T cell receptor beta chains sequenced from a single sample in a study of OX40 agonist ivuxolimab in advanced cancers. The library was obtained by the immunoSEQ multiplex PCR assay. Here the immuneACCESS table is served through TCRdb, limited to in-frame sequences with V and J called. Missing clones are a known gap in these copies; in checked studies unresolved V genes cover under half, and the rest lacks a known reason. For this sample the table gives tens of thousands of clones, of which around three quarters were detected only once. Around 21% of the sample is held by the ten biggest clonotypes. The source was CD4+ or CD8+ T cells sorted from blood, collected in a trial of the OX40 agonist ivuxolimab. The receptors stem from an adult with an advanced solid tumor such as melanoma, head and neck, liver or kidney cancer.

This rearrangement joins TRBV9 to TRBJ2-5; D gene ambiguous. CDR3 length: 14 residues. Looked up from germline, CDR1 is SGDLS and CDR2 is YYNGEE. Trimming removed 0 bases from V and 1 base from J, with 7 bases in between. The CDR3 is CASSVDWAQETQYF. The CDR3 coding sequence is TGTGCCAGCAGCGTAGACTGGGCCCAAGAGACCCAGTACTTC.

This clone was seen once. The chain joins TRBV7-8 to TRBJ1-6, with 7 nucleotides matching TRBD1. Losses at the gene ends were 5 bases for V and 0 bases for J; bases not matched to a gene: 7. Germline V gives CDR1 SGHVS, CDR2 FQNEAQ. This CDR3 has 17 residues. As DNA, the CDR3 is TGTGCCAGCAGCAAGGGACAGTCAAGCTCCTATAATTCACCCCTCCACTTT. Its protein is CASSKGQSSSYNSPLHF.

The chain links TRBV5-5 to TRBJ1-1; D is possibly TRBD1 (5 bases). Germline V gene data show CDR1 as SGHKS and CDR2 as YYEKEE (reference sequence). V was clipped by 2 bases and J by 2 bases, with 10 bases between them. This CDR3 has 14 residues. The CDR3 DNA reads as TGTGCCAGCAGCTTCCCCGGGACTAACACTGAAGCTTTCTTT. As protein: CASSFPGTNTEAFF.

About this clone: Germline and junction disagree at one end, which may indicate a read error. The chain carries TRBV4-1 and TRBJ2-5; D may be TRBD1 or TRBD2 (5 bases each). The CDR3 consists of 15 residues. Germline CDR1 and CDR2: MGHRA and YSYEKL. DNA of the CDR3: TGCGCCAGCAGCCACCAACCGGGGCAACAAGAGACTCAGTACTTC. Protein: CASSHQPGQQETQYF.

The chain is built from TRBV7-9 and TRBJ1-2; D is ambiguous. The CDR3 totals 11 residues. Deletions cut 7 bases from V and 5 bases from J, with 8 bases between. Germline V lookup: CDR1 SEHNR, CDR2 FQNEAQ (reference sequence). The CDR3 DNA reads as TGTGCCAGCACCTTGGCGTATGGCTACACCTTC. This encodes CASTLAYGYTF.

The chain employs TRBV29-1 and TRBJ1-4, with unresolved D. The V gene lost 7 bases and the J gene lost 0 bases, with 15 bases spanning the gap. The CDR3 loop spans 15 amino acids. Germline CDR1 SQVTM, CDR2 ANQGSEA. This CDR3 reads CSGRVSGATNEKLFF. CDR3 DNA sequence: TGCAGCGGCCGGGTGTCGGGCGCAACTAATGAAAAACTGTTTTTT.

The chain recombines TRBV5-1 with TRBJ2-5; tentative D call: TRBD1 (6 bases). Germline values: CDR1 SGHRS, CDR2 YFSETQ. V lost 3 bases and J lost 4, with 19 bases in between. The CDR3 is 16 amino acids. CDR3 loop: CASSWGTTGTSETQYF. The CDR3 DNA sequence: TGCGCCAGCAGCTGGGGAACAACAGGGACCTCAGAGACCCAGTACTTC. The whole variable domain, filled in from reference TRBV5-1 and TRBJ2-5, reads KAGVTQTPRYLIKTRGQQVTLSCSPISGHRSVSWYQQTPGQGLQFLFEYFSETQRNKGNFPGRFSGRQFSNSRSEMNVSTLELGDSALYLCASSWGTTGTSETQYFGPGTRLLVL.

The J gene is TRBJ2-2, the V gene TRBV5-6; D is undetermined. The ends were cut back, 2 bases at V and 2 bases at J, with 1 base in the middle. There are 12 residues in the CDR3. The germline gives CDR1 SGHDT, CDR2 YYEEEE. The CDR3 DNA sequence: TGTGCCAGCAGCTTTAACACCGGGGAGCTGTTTTTT. This sequence encodes CASSFNTGELFF.

The chain uses TRBV9 and TRBJ1-1; D not certain. The germline V and J ends were trimmed by 6 bases and 0 bases, with 15 bases remaining between them. This CDR3 is 15 amino acids long. Germline-derived CDR1 and CDR2 are SGDLS and YYNGEE. The chain's CDR3 is CASTIFDTMNTEAFF. CDR3 coding DNA: TGTGCCAGCACCATTTTCGACACCATGAACACTGAAGCTTTCTTT.

The rearrangement joins TRBV5-1 to TRBJ2-7, with TRBD2 matching 9 bases. V was pared by 2 bases and J by 3 bases, with 3 bases of the junction left unmatched. The CDR3 has 14 residues. CDR1 SGHRS and CDR2 YFSETQ come from the germline V gene. The CDR3 here is CASSLAGGYYEQYV. CDR3 DNA sequence: TGCGCCAGCAGCTTAGCGGGGGGTTACTACGAGCAGTACGTC.

The chain uses TRBV7-9 and TRBJ1-1; D gene ambiguous. From germline, CDR1 is SEHNR and CDR2 FQNEAQ (reference sequence). V shed 0 bases and J shed 7 bases, with 18 bases lying between them. The CDR3 extends over 16 amino acids. CDR3 sequence reads: CASSLALDSGFFEAFF. In DNA form, the CDR3 reads TGTGCCAGCAGCTTAGCGTTAGACTCGGGGTTTTTTGAAGCTTTCTTT.

The chain recombines TRBV6-5 with TRBJ2-1; D is uncertain. V lost 6 bases and J lost 2, with 11 bases in between. Germline V CDR1 and CDR2: MNHEY, SVGAGI. The CDR3 sequence is 14 residues long. CDR3 protein: CASSVLGAYNEQFF. CDR3 DNA sequence: TGTGCCAGCAGCGTCCTTGGGGCCTACAATGAGCAGTTCTTC.

This clone has a handful of counts. This chain connects TRBV6-1 to TRBJ1-3; D remains ambiguous. This CDR3 comprises 14 residues. Trimming pared 6 bases from V and 0 bases from J, leaving 9 bases between. CDR1 is MNHNS and CDR2 is SASEGT in the germline V gene. This chain's CDR3 is CASSLADSGNTIYF. In DNA, the CDR3 is TGTGCCAGCAGCCTAGCCGACTCTGGAAACACCATATATTTT.

The CDR3 here is CASRLGTGEADTQYF. In DNA form, the CDR3 reads TGTGCCAGCAGATTAGGGACAGGGGAAGCAGATACGCAGTATTTT. V usage is TRBV6-1 and J usage is TRBJ2-3; TRBD1 matches 10 bases. CDR1 and CDR2 from the germline V gene are MNHNS and SASEGT. The CDR3 extends over 15 amino acids. V shed 6 bases and J 4 bases; nucleotides not matched to a gene: 7.

This clone has a handful of counts. One end of the junction is discordant with germline, which a read error may explain. The J gene is TRBJ1-5, the V gene TRBV12-5; D uncertain. The CDR3 spans 21 residues. CDR1 and CDR2 from the germline V gene are LGHNT and FRNRAP. CDR3 sequence: CASALMSLPGPGKAQSQPQHF. CDR3 nucleotide sequence: TGTGCTAGTGCTTTGATGTCTCTCCCCGGGCCGGGAAAGGCCCAAAGCCAGCCCCAGCATTTT. The whole variable domain, remainder taken from reference TRBV12-5 and TRBJ1-5, is DARVTQTPRHKVTEMGQEVTMRCQPILGHNTVFWYRQTMMQGLELLAYFRNRAPLDDSGMPKDRFSAEMPDATLATLKIQPSEPRDSAVYFCASALMSLPGPGKAQSQPQHFGDGTRLSIL.

The chain combines TRBV6-1 with TRBJ2-7, with a weak D call TRBD2 (5 bases). The CDR3 totals 14 residues. V was cut by 6 bases and J by 0 bases, with 12 bases left in between. The V gene's germline CDR1 is MNHNS and CDR2 SASEGT. The CDR3 protein is CASSPDGISYEQYF. The CDR3, as DNA: TGTGCCAGCAGCCCGGACGGGATCTCCTACGAGCAGTACTTC.

By sample share, this clone is medium-sized. This rearrangement joins TRBV7-2 to TRBJ2-7; D remains unclear. Trimming cost V 4 bases and J 7 bases, with 14 bases left between them. This CDR3 is 13 amino acids long. Germline CDR1 is SGHTA and CDR2 is FQGNSA. CDR3 residues: CASSSLSRWEQYF. CDR3 coding DNA: TGTGCCAGCAGCTCCCTAAGCCGCTGGGAGCAGTACTTC.

The chain joins TRBV2 to TRBJ1-2; a possible D gene is TRBD1 (5 bases). V lost 3 bases and J 2 bases, leaving 16 bases between the germline ends. Looked up from germline, CDR1 is SNHLY and CDR2 is FYNNEI. CDR3 size: 16 residues. The CDR3 nucleotides read TGTGCCAGCAGTGACGCCCTGGGGGTGTTGAACTATGGCTACACCTTC. This codes for CASSDALGVLNYGYTF. The variable domain in full, completed from reference TRBV2 and TRBJ1-2, reads EPEVTQTPSHQVTQMGQEVILRCVPISNHLYFYWYRQILGQKVEFLVSFYNNEISEKSEIFDDQFSVERPDGSNFTLKIRSTKLEDSAMYFCASSDALGVLNYGYTFGSGTRLTVV.

V usage is TRBV19 and J usage is TRBJ2-3, with 7 bases fitting TRBD1. Germline lookup yields CDR1 LNHDA and CDR2 SQIVND (reference sequence). The CDR3 is 14 amino acids. The V segment lost 8 bases and the J segment 2 bases; nucleotides outside the gene matches: 7. CDR3 protein: CASRDRAYTDTQYF. CDR3 nucleotides: TGTGCCAGTCGCGACAGGGCGTACACAGATACGCAGTATTTT.